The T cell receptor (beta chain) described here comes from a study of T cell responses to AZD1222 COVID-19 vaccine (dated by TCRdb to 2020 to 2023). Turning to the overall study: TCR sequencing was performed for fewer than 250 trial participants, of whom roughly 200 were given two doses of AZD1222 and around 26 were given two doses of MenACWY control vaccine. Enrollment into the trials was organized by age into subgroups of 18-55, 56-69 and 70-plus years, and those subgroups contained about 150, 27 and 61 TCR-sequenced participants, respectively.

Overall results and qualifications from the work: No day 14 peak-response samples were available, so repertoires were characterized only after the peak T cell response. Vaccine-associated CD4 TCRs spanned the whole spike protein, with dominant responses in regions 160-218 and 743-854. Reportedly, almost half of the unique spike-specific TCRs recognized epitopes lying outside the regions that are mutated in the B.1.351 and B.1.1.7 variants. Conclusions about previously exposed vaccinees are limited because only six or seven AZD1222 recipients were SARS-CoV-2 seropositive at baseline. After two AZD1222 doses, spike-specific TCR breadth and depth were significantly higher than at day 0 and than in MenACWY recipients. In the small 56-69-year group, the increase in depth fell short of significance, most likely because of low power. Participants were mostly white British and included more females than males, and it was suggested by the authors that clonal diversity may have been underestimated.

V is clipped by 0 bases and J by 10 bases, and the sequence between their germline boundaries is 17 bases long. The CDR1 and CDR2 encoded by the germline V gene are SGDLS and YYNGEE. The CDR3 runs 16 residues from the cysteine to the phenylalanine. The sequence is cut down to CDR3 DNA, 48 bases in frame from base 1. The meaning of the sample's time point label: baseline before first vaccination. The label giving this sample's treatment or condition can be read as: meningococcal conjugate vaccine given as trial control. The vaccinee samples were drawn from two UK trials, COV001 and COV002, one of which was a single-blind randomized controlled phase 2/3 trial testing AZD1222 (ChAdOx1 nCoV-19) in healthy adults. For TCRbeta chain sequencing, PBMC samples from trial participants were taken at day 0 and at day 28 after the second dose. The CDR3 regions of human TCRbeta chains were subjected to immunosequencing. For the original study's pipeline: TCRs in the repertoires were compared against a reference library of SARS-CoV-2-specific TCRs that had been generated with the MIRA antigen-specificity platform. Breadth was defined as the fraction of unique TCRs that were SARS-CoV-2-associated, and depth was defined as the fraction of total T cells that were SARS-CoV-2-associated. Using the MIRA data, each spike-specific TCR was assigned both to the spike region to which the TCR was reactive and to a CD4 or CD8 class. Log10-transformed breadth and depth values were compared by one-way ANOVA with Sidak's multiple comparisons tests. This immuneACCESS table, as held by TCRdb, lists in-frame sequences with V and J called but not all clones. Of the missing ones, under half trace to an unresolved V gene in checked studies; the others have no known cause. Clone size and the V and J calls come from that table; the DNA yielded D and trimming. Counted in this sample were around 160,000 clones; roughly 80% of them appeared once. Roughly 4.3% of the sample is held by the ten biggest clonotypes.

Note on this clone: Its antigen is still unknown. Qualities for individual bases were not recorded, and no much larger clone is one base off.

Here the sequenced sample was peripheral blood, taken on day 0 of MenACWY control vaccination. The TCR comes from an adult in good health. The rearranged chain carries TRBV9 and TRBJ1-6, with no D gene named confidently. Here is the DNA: TGTGCCAGCAGCGTAGGGGGAACAGCGGGTTTGTCACCCCTCCACTTT. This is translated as CASSVGGTAGLSPLHF.